Listed below are T cell receptor beta chains from one sample, sequenced in a study of blood T cell repertoires in COVID-19. Repertoires were generated with immunoSEQ multiplex PCR, while TCRdb's copy carries only in-frame clones and drops some. The data contain hundreds of thousands of clones, about 85% of them seen just once; the ten biggest clones take up roughly 2.3%. Sequenced input: peripheral blood. Source of these receptors: a man aged 18 to 30 with active or convalescent COVID-19. CDR3s include the opening cysteine and the closing phenylalanine or tryptophan. D genes are given only for firm matches. The size entry is marked missing in some rows and otherwise reads once, few, many or a size class.

j_gene,v_gene,abundance,d_gene,CDR3nt,CDR3aa
TRBJ1-5,TRBV14,-,-,TGTGCCAGCAGCCAAGATCGGACGGGCCAGGGTTATAATCAGCCCCAGCATTTT,CASSQDRTGQGYNQPQHF
TRBJ2-1,TRBV27,-,TRBD1,TGTGCCAGCGGTAACAGGGGCTACTCCTACAATGAGCAGTTCTTC,CASGNRGYSYNEQFF
TRBJ2-5,TRBV24-1,-,TRBD2,TGTGCCACCAGTGATTGGACTAGCGCAAAAGAGACCCAGTACTTC,CATSDWTSAKETQYF
TRBJ2-3,TRBV2,-,TRBD2,TGTGCCAGCAGTGACAGGTCGACTAGCGGGAGTGCAGATACGCAGTATTTT,CASSDRSTSGSADTQYF
TRBJ2-2,TRBV19,once,TRBD2,TGTGCCAGTAGCTTACTAGCGGGGGGGCCGTACACCGGGGAGCTGTTTTTT,CASSLLAGGPYTGELFF
TRBJ1-3,TRBV21-1,-,-,TGTGCCAGCAGCAAAGCAGGTGAGACAGGCGTCTCTGGAAACACCATATATTTT,CASSKAGETGVSGNTIYF
TRBJ1-1,TRBV4-1,-,TRBD1,TGCGCCAGCAGCCAACCAAACAGGGGCACTGAAGCTTTCTTT,CASSQPNRGTEAFF
TRBJ2-7,TRBV5-1,-,-,TGCGCCAGCAGCACCGGACAGCCTTACGAGCAGTACTTC,CASSTGQPYEQYF
TRBJ1-5,TRBV5-1,-,-,TGCGCCAGCAGCCACGCCAGCACAGGCGCCAATCAGCCCCAGCATTTT,CASSHASTGANQPQHF
TRBJ1-6,TRBV6-2/TRBV6-3,-,-,TGTGCCAGCAGCCCCGGCTTCGGGTCACCCCTCCACTTT,CASSPGFGSPLHF
TRBJ2-2,TRBV4-1,-,TRBD1,TGCGCCAGCAGAGAAAGGGACAGCCTGAACACCGGGGAGCTGTTTTTT,CASRERDSLNTGELFF
TRBJ2-2,TRBV9,-,-,TGTGCCAGCAGCGTAGTTGGGGCAGGGCCCACCGGGGAGCTGTTTTTT,CASSVVGAGPTGELFF
TRBJ2-3,TRBV27,once,-,TGTGCCAGCAGTTTAGGGAGCCCAGATACGCAGTATTTT,CASSLGSPDTQYF
TRBJ2-2,TRBV12-2,few,-,TGTGCAAGTCGCCCGGAGACAGGGCCTTCCGCCGGGGAGCTGTTTTTT,CASRPETGPSAGELFF
TRBJ1-1,TRBV4-2,few,-,TGTGCCAGCAGCCAAGGCGGCACTAACACTGAAGCTTTCTTT,CASSQGGTNTEAFF
TRBJ1-6,TRBV5-5,once,TRBD1,TGTGCCAGCAGCCTAGACTACGGGACAGCTAGCTCCTATAATTCACCCCTCCACTTT,CASSLDYGTASSYNSPLHF
TRBJ2-7,TRBV24-1,-,-,TGTGCCACCAGTGAAACCGGGGCCTACGAGCAGTACTTC,CATSETGAYEQYF
TRBJ2-1,TRBV2,many,TRBD2,TGTGCCAGCAGTGCGACTAGCGGGGGGACTTCATACAATGAGCAGTTCTTC,CASSATSGGTSYNEQFF
TRBJ2-1,TRBV11-3,-,-,TGTGCCAGCAGCTTAGATCCCAGGGAAGTAAGTGAGCAGTTCTTC,CASSLDPREVSEQFF
TRBJ2-3,TRBV11-3,-,TRBD2,TGTGCCAGCAGCTCTAGCGGGCATCCTGAAGATACGCAGTATTTT,CASSSSGHPEDTQYF
TRBJ1-1,TRBV18,few,-,TGTGCCAGCAGTTACGGGCTCCAGGGGACTGAAGCTTTCTTT,CASSYGLQGTEAFF
TRBJ1-1,TRBV5-1,-,-,TGCGCCAGCCTCCCAGGGCACTCTTTGGGCACTGAAGCTTTCTTT,CASLPGHSLGTEAFF
TRBJ2-7,TRBV18,-,-,TGTGCCAGCTCTCCCGGGACAACTACCTACGAGCAGTACTTC,CASSPGTTTYEQYF
TRBJ2-2,TRBV9,-,TRBD1,TGTGCCAGCAGCGTAGAAGGGACAGGGACCGGGGAGCTGTTTTTT,CASSVEGTGTGELFF
TRBJ2-1,TRBV15,-,TRBD2,TGTGCCACCAGCAGAGAACTAGCGGGCTACAATGAGCAGTTCTTC,CATSRELAGYNEQFF
TRBJ1-3,TRBV7-2,-,-,TGTGCCAGCAGCTTAGCAACGGTTGGAAACACCATATATTTT,CASSLATVGNTIYF
TRBJ2-1,TRBV6-2/TRBV6-3,-,-,TGTGCCAGCAGCTCCACAGGAGGGGCTGCCAATGAGCAGTTCTTC,CASSSTGGAANEQFF
TRBJ2-5,TRBV11-2,-,TRBD2,TGTGCCAGCAGGCGCAGCCCAGCGGGGGGGCGCGAGACCCAGTACTTC,CASRRSPAGGRETQYF
TRBJ2-7,TRBV28,-,TRBD1,TGTGCCAGCAGCCCTCCGACAGGGGTGTACTACGAGCAGTACTTC,CASSPPTGVYYEQYF
TRBJ2-7,TRBV7-3,-,-,TGTGCCAGCAGCTTAGACGGGAGCTTCCCGCAGTACTTC,CASSLDGSFPQYF
TRBJ1-2,TRBV2,-,TRBD1,TGTGCCAGCATACCTGAGGGGGACAGGGGGAATGGCTACACCTTC,CASIPEGDRGNGYTF
TRBJ1-1,TRBV6-5,-,-,TGTGCCAGCAGACCCGGCCGCGCGGACACTGAAGCTTTCTTT,CASRPGRADTEAFF
TRBJ2-3,TRBV5-1,-,-,TGCGCCAGCTCTCTATTAGGATTGTACGGCGGGGGCACAGATACGCAGTATTTT,CASSLLGLYGGGTDTQYF
TRBJ2-5,TRBV4-1,-,TRBD1,TGCGCCAGCAGCCAAGATCCCCCGACAGGGCTACAAGAGACCCAGTACTTC,CASSQDPPTGLQETQYF
TRBJ2-5,TRBV19,-,TRBD1,TGTGCCAGTAGTATCCCAGCAGGGGGAGAGACCCAGTACTTC,CASSIPAGGETQYF
TRBJ2-3,TRBV19,-,-,TGTGCCAGTAGTAAGCCCTCTAGCACAGATACGCAGTATTTT,CASSKPSSTDTQYF
TRBJ1-6,TRBV4-3,-,-,TGCGCCAGCAGCCAAGATCGGAGGGTTTCACCCCTCCACTTT,CASSQDRRVSPLHF
TRBJ2-3,TRBV7-9,once,TRBD1,TGTGCCAGCAGCGCCCGACAGGGGGCGGCGGGAGCAGATACGCAGTATTTT,CASSARQGAAGADTQYF
TRBJ1-6,TRBV4-1,once,TRBD1,TGCGCCAGCAGCCGAGGGCCAGGGGGTGATTTCAGATCACCCCTCCACTTT,CASSRGPGGDFRSPLHF
TRBJ1-3,TRBV2,-,-,TGTGCCAGCAGTGAAATAGGAGCTCCTGGAAACACCATATATTTT,CASSEIGAPGNTIYF
TRBJ1-1,TRBV6-2/TRBV6-3,once,-,TGTGCCAGCAGTTCGACGGCAGGGGCTGCTATGAACACTGAAGCTTTCTTT,CASSSTAGAAMNTEAFF
TRBJ2-2,TRBV5-1,once,TRBD2,TGCGCCAGCACCGGACTAGCGGGGCTAAACCGAAACACCGGGGAGCTGTTTTTT,CASTGLAGLNRNTGELFF
TRBJ1-1,TRBV6-5,-,TRBD1,TGTGCCAGCAGGACAGGGATGGGTAGCACTGAAGCTTTCTTT,CASRTGMGSTEAFF
TRBJ2-1,TRBV27,-,-,TGTGCCAGCAGTTCACCAATGTTGGGAGGAAATGAGCAGTTCTTC,CASSSPMLGGNEQFF
TRBJ1-2,TRBV9,-,TRBD1,TGTGCCAGCAGCGTATCCCCGACAGGGACTGGGGCTAACACCTTC,CASSVSPTGTGANTF
TRBJ2-5,TRBV3-1/TRBV3-2,-,TRBD1,TGTGCCAGCAGCCAAGACACAGGGGAATTCGGAACCCAGTACTTC,CASSQDTGEFGTQYF
TRBJ2-7,TRBV14,-,-,TGTGCCAGCAGCCAATACAGGGCTCACGAGCAGTACTTC,CASSQYRAHEQYF
TRBJ1-5,TRBV7-8,-,-,TGTGCCAGCAGCCGACAGTTTAGCAATCAGCCCCAGCATTTT,CASSRQFSNQPQHF
TRBJ2-7,TRBV5-1,once,-,TGCGCCAGCAGCTTGGACGGGTACGAGCAGTACTTC,CASSLDGYEQYF
TRBJ2-7,TRBV5-4,-,-,TGTGCCAGCAGCTTGGGGCCTCCGTACGAGCAGTACTTC,CASSLGPPYEQYF
TRBJ1-1,TRBV10-3,-,-,TGTGCCATCAGTGAGTCAAACAGGGTGAACACTGAAGCTTTCTTT,CAISESNRVNTEAFF
TRBJ1-2,TRBV29-1,-,TRBD1,TGCAGCGTTGAGGGGAGGACAGGCGCAAACTATGGCTACACCTTC,CSVEGRTGANYGYTF
TRBJ2-1,TRBV10-1,-,TRBD2,TGCGCCAGCAGTGAGGGACTAGCGGGGCAAAGCTCCTACAATGAGCAGTTCTTC,CASSEGLAGQSSYNEQFF
TRBJ1-2,TRBV7-8,-,TRBD1,TGTGCCAGCAGCTCCCGACAGGGGGCTTCGTATGGCTACACCTTC,CASSSRQGASYGYTF
TRBJ2-2,TRBV5-6,-,TRBD2,TGTGCCAGCAGCCCTGGACTAGCGAGGACCGGGGAGCTGTTTTTT,CASSPGLARTGELFF
TRBJ2-3,TRBV18,-,TRBD1,TGTGCCAGCTCACCCTTGAGACAGGGGCGAAGCACAGATACGCAGTATTTT,CASSPLRQGRSTDTQYF